A single sample gave rise to the 21 T cell receptor beta chains below, sequenced in a study of PD-1 blockade in classical Hodgkin lymphoma. Here immunoSEQ multiplex PCR was the method, and the copy in TCRdb shows in-frame clones only, minus some. The sample has about 24,000 clones; more than 75% are singletons. Noted time point: cycle 4 day 1 (C4D1), after 5 to 7 weeks of nivolumab. All patients relapsed after autologous stem cell transplantation, and brentuximab vedotin exposure varied. The sequenced sample was peripheral blood mononuclear cells (PBMCs), obtained before the fourth cycle of nivolumab. The receptors come from a human donor with classical Hodgkin lymphoma.

This clone was picked up one time. This CDR3 is CASSSGRTRGLDEQYF. CDR3 sequence (DNA): TGCGCCAGCAGCTCCGGACGCACTAGAGGTCTGGACGAGCAGTACTTC. The V and J genes are TRBV5-1 and TRBJ2-7; the D gene is possibly TRBD2 (5 bases). Trimming removed 3 bases at V and 5 bases at J, with 21 bases between. CDR1 and CDR2 from the germline V gene are SGHRS and YFSETQ. The CDR3 has 16 amino acids.

The chain couples TRBV5-6 to TRBJ1-3; D is ambiguous. Germline-derived CDR1 and CDR2 are SGHDT and YYEEEE. CDR3 size: 18 residues. Trimming pared 0 bases from V and 2 bases from J, leaving 18 bases between. In nucleotides, the CDR3 is TGTGCCAGCAGCTTGGGGATCGTCGAGGTTAAAACTGGAAACACCATATATTTT. As protein: CASSLGIVEVKTGNTIYF.

This clone is a singleton in its sample. This sequence joins TRBV27 and TRBJ2-7, with 7 bases that match TRBD1. Germline lookup yields CDR1 MNHEY and CDR2 SMNVEV (reference sequence). V shed 6 bases, J shed 2 bases, and the junction held 10 bases outside the gene matches. CDR3 length: 15 amino acids. The CDR3 sequence is CASRSGQAIPYEQYF. As DNA, the CDR3 is TGTGCCAGCAGGTCCGGACAGGCTATCCCCTACGAGCAGTACTTC.

The gene calls are TRBV5-1 and TRBJ2-2; D unresolved. Germline CDR1 SGHRS, CDR2 YFSETQ. The CDR3 loop spans 16 amino acids. Trimming pared 0 bases from V and 4 bases from J, leaving 13 bases between. DNA for the CDR3: TGCGCCAGCAGCTTGGCCGCAAATAGAGGCACCGGGGAGCTGTTTTTT. Protein sequence: CASSLAANRGTGELFF.

A note on this clone: At one of its ends the junction is not consistent with the germline gene, which may arise from a read error. The rearrangement joins TRBV5-1 to TRBJ2-2, with TRBD1 identical over 7 bases. CDR1 is SGHRS, CDR2 YFSETQ, per germline. The CDR3 sequence is 14 residues long. CDR3: CASSPGQITRELFF. The CDR3 DNA reads TGCGCCAGCAGTCCGGGACAGATCACCAGGGAGCTGTTTTTT.

This chain uses TRBV7-6 with TRBJ2-1; D is ambiguous. V was cut by 1 base and J by 4 bases, with 20 bases left in between. The germline V gene encodes CDR1 SGHVS and CDR2 FNYEAQ. CDR3 length: 18 residues. CDR3 sequence: CASSLVPPGSQPYNEQFF. The CDR3, as DNA: TGTGCCAGCAGCTTAGTACCCCCCGGGTCCCAGCCATACAATGAGCAGTTCTTC.

The table lists this clone with a count of one. This chain uses TRBV5-5 with TRBJ2-3; TRBD2 aligns across 9 bases. Germline CDR1 is SGHKS and CDR2 is YYEKEE (reference sequence). V dropped 0 bases and J dropped 0; count of bases not matched to a gene: 8. The CDR3 contains 18 residues. CDR3 sequence reads: CASSLGMRGGWSTDTQYF. The CDR3, as DNA: TGTGCCAGCAGCTTGGGTATGCGGGGGGGCTGGAGCACAGATACGCAGTATTTT.

This rearrangement joins TRBV7-9 to TRBJ2-2; 7 nucleotides line up with TRBD2. The CDR3 has 17 residues. CDR1 and CDR2 (germline): SEHNR, FQNEAQ (reference sequence). The trim removed 3 bases at V and 0 bases at J, leaving 7 bases unmatched. CDR3 protein: CASSLGGTNANTGELFF. The CDR3 DNA sequence: TGTGCCAGCAGCTTGGGGGGGACTAACGCGAACACCGGGGAGCTGTTTTTT.

The V call is TRBV4-1, the J call TRBJ2-5; 9 bases are a match to TRBD2. The J segment lost 1 base and the V segment lost 1 base, leaving 16 bases of the junction unmatched. CDR1 and CDR2 (germline): MGHRA, YSYEKL. This CDR3 region has 20 residues. Here the CDR3 reads CASSQAPVGSGGTIQETQYF. CDR3 in DNA: TGCGCCAGCAGCCAAGCCCCGGTCGGAAGCGGGGGGACGATCCAAGAGACCCAGTACTTC.

In this sample, this clone turned up a few times. The rearrangement joins TRBV12-1 to TRBJ2-7; the D call TRBD2 from the table was never checked on the DNA. TRBV12-1 constitutes a pseudogene. The CDR3 covers 16 residues. The DNA of the CDR3 is TGTGCCAGCCCCTCGACTGAACCGATCCGATCCTACGAGCAGTACTTC. Its protein is CASPSTEPIRSYEQYF.

This chain uses TRBV11-2 with TRBJ2-5; unclear D gene. Germline values: CDR1 SGHAT, CDR2 FQNNGV. Trimming left V 2 bases short and J 5 bases short, with 6 bases between. The CDR3 has 12 residues. In DNA, the CDR3 is TGTGCCAGCAGCTTAAGTAAGGAGACCCAGTACTTC. Protein: CASSLSKETQYF.

This clone was picked up a small number of times. The chain couples TRBV10-2 to TRBJ2-1; maybe TRBD2 (7 bases). This CDR3 has 16 amino acids. CDR1 WSHSY and CDR2 SAAADI come from the germline V gene. V lost 5 bases and J lost 9, with 23 bases in between. The CDR3 protein is CASSPAGLAGAPEQFF. CDR3 in DNA: TGCGCCAGCAGTCCAGCGGGACTCGCGGGGGCACCTGAGCAGTTCTTC.

The J gene is TRBJ2-7, the V gene TRBV27; maybe TRBD1 (5 bases). Germline V gene data show CDR1 as MNHEY and CDR2 as SMNVEV (reference sequence). Trimming cost V 0 bases and J 2 bases, with 11 bases left between them. The CDR3 is 15 residues long. The DNA for the CDR3 is TGTGCCAGCAGTTTATCCCCGCAGGGTGCCTACGAGCAGTACTTC. The encoded protein is CASSLSPQGAYEQYF.

The chain employs TRBV4-2 and TRBJ2-5; possible D gene TRBD2, 5 bases. Trimming cost V 1 base and J 2 bases, with 14 bases left between them. The CDR3 totals 16 residues. CDR1 is LGHNA and CDR2 is YNFKEQ in the germline V gene. The CDR3 is CASSQAASLPQETQYF. For the CDR3, the DNA is TGTGCCAGCAGCCAAGCGGCTAGCCTCCCTCAAGAGACCCAGTACTTC.

The chain employs TRBV18 and TRBJ1-1; D perhaps matches TRBD1 (6 bases). CDR1 is KGHSH and CDR2 is LQKENI in the germline V gene. This CDR3 spans 17 amino acids. V lost 0 bases and J lost 0, with 14 bases in between. The CDR3 DNA reads as TGTGCCAGCTCACCACCGGGACACAGCCTCATGAACACTGAAGCTTTCTTT. Its translation is CASSPPGHSLMNTEAFF.

J is TRBJ2-1 and V is TRBV5-6; maybe TRBD2 (5 bases). The CDR3 extends over 11 amino acids. With 4 bases removed from V and 10 bases from J, the gap between germline ends came to 9 bases. Per germline, CDR1 SGHDT and CDR2 YYEEEE. The CDR3 region has the DNA TGTGCCAGCAGCCTGGGGAGCGAGCAGTTCTTC. Translating it yields CASSLGSEQFF.

This chain links TRBV5-4 with TRBJ1-2; 10 bases line up with TRBD1. Germline V CDR1 and CDR2: SGHNT, YYREEE (reference sequence). The junction had 12 bases not matched to a gene; V was cut back by 3 bases and J by 4 bases. This CDR3 contains 17 residues. CDR3 bases: TGTGCCAGCAGCTCACAGGCCGGGACAGGGGAAGGCTATGGCTACACCTTC. This sequence encodes CASSSQAGTGEGYGYTF. Using reference TRBV5-4 and TRBJ1-2 for the parts outside the CDR3, the full variable domain is ETGVTQSPTHLIKTRGQQVTLRCSSQSGHNTVSWYQQALGQGPQFIFQYYREEENGRGNFPPRFSGLQFPNYSSELNVNALELDDSALYLCASSSQAGTGEGYGYTFGSGTRLTVV.

This chain joins TRBV29-1 and TRBJ1-2; 8 nucleotides agree with TRBD1. With 5 bases clipped from V and 5 bases from J, the junction kept 4 bases outside the gene matches. The length of the CDR3 is 12 residues. Germline V gene sequence: CDR1 SQVTM, CDR2 ANQGSEA. CDR3 residues: CSVPRQGYGYTF. CDR3 nucleotides: TGCAGCGTTCCCCGACAGGGGTATGGCTACACCTTC.

V gene TRBV6-5 combines with J gene TRBJ2-1, with D hard to call. Per germline, CDR1 MNHEY and CDR2 SVGAGI. Trimming took 2 bases from V and 12 from J, leaving 17 bases between them. The CDR3 runs 14 residues. CDR3: CASSYTPRGDGQFF. CDR3 nucleotide sequence: TGTGCCAGCAGTTACACCCCCCGTGGAGATGGGCAGTTCTTC.

This chain joins TRBV18 and TRBJ2-2; D tentatively reads TRBD1 or TRBD2 (5 bases each). The CDR3 contains 15 residues. Germline CDR1 reads KGHSH; CDR2 reads LQKENI. V lost 3 bases and J lost 4, with 12 bases in between. The CDR3 sequence: CASSPEGRTTGELFF. Written as DNA, the CDR3 is TGTGCCAGCTCACCCGAGGGGAGAACCACCGGGGAGCTGTTTTTT.

This chain links TRBV9 with TRBJ1-5; possible D gene TRBD1, 5 bases. Germline V gene sequence: CDR1 SGDLS, CDR2 YYNGEE. The V end was cut by 4 bases, the J end by 2 bases, with 10 bases between. The CDR3 contains 14 residues. Written as DNA, the CDR3 is TGTGCCAGCAGCCCGGGGGGGGGCAATCAGCCCCAGCATTTT. Residues: CASSPGGGNQPQHF.